A single sample is the source of the 17 T cell receptor beta chains below, sequenced in a study of persistence of HIV-infected CD4 T cells. An overlapping HIV-1 Gag peptide pool stimulated these cells at approximately 1 ug/peptide/mL. Responding CD4+ T cells were sorted by upregulation of both CD40 ligand and CD69. Their antigen targets remain unknown. Sequencing used immunoSEQ version 4 in survey mode. Libraries were prepared by immunoSEQ multiplex PCR; TCRdb keeps only in-frame clonotypes and omits some of them. The top ten clones hold about 1.5% of a sample with tens of thousands of clones, roughly three quarters of them seen once. This specimen was CD4+ T cells sorted from PBMCs after approximately 20-hour stimulation, taken from a patient who received antiretroviral therapy. All receptors come from an adult man with HIV who was CMV-seropositive.

V usage is TRBV19 and J usage is TRBJ2-7, with TRBD1 as a possible D gene (6 bases). CDR1 is LNHDA, CDR2 SQIVND, per germline (reference sequence). V was clipped by 4 bases and J by 3 bases, with 7 bases between them. This CDR3 is 12 amino acids long. The CDR3, as DNA: TGTGCCAGTAGTACACAGGGCTACGAGCAGTACTTC. Translating it yields CASSTQGYEQYF.

This chain connects TRBV11-1 to TRBJ2-7; TRBD2 is a possible D gene (5 bases). There are 15 residues in the CDR3. Trimming took 0 bases from V and 3 from J, leaving 12 bases between them. CDR1 is SGHAT and CDR2 is FQDESV in the germline V gene (reference sequence). The CDR3 sequence is CASSLALLRGYEQYF. CDR3 nucleotide sequence: TGTGCCAGCAGCTTAGCTCTTCTACGGGGCTACGAGCAGTACTTC.

The chain uses TRBV9 and TRBJ1-2; TRBD1 agrees at 10 bases. The CDR3 has 16 amino acids. The J segment lost 5 bases and the V segment lost 4 bases, leaving 11 bases of the junction unmatched. Germline loops: CDR1 SGDLS, CDR2 YYNGEE. CDR3 sequence reads: CASSSDHAGQGYGYTF. The CDR3 DNA reads TGTGCCAGCAGCTCAGACCATGCGGGACAGGGGTATGGCTACACCTTC.

The chain couples TRBV2 to TRBJ2-1; 10 positions match TRBD1. The germline CDR1 and CDR2 sequences are SNHLY and FYNNEI. The CDR3 is 13 amino acids. J lost 7 bases, V lost 10 bases, and 7 bases had no gene match. The CDR3 here is CATEDRGSNEQFF. The CDR3 DNA sequence: TGTGCCACCGAGGACAGGGGGTCAAATGAGCAGTTCTTC.

The chain uses TRBV10-1 and TRBJ1-2; D uncertain. The CDR3 totals 12 residues. Germline loops: CDR1 WNHNN, CDR2 SYGVQD (reference sequence). V lost 0 bases, J lost 14 bases, and 13 bases lay in between. In DNA form, the CDR3 reads TGCGCCAGCAGTGAGTCGGCAGGAACCCTAACCTTC. The encoded protein is CASSESAGTLTF.

CDR3 nucleotides: TGTGCCAGCAGGGACGACAGGGGCACCTTTAATCAGCCCCAGCATTTT. Its protein product is CASRDDRGTFNQPQHF. The chain uses TRBV28 and TRBJ1-5, with 8 bases aligning to TRBD1. J lost 4 bases, V lost 6 bases, and 11 bases had no gene match. Germline CDR1 is MDHEN and CDR2 is SYDVKM. The CDR3 runs 16 residues.

This clone is termed medium-sized. Within the sample, other DNA sequences also encode this same CDR3. The CDR3 loop is CSASPSGGTYEQYF. The CDR3 nucleotides are TGCAGTGCTAGTCCTAGCGGGGGTACCTACGAGCAGTACTTC. The rearrangement links TRBV20-1 to TRBJ2-7; TRBD2 aligns across 10 bases. V shed 3 bases and J 2 bases; nucleotides not matched to a gene: 4. Germline V gene lookup returns CDR1 DFQATT and CDR2 SNEGSKA (reference sequence). The CDR3 covers 14 residues.

This chain connects TRBV6-5 to TRBJ2-7; 8 bases align to TRBD1. There are 14 residues in the CDR3. Germline CDR1 reads MNHEY; CDR2 reads SVGAGI. After removal of 8 bases from V and 2 bases from J, the junction contained 8 bases not matched to a gene. CDR3 sequence (DNA): TGTGCCAGCGGGCCGGACAGGGCAACCTACGAGCAGTACTTC. Translated, it gives CASGPDRATYEQYF.

This clone was observed a single time. V is TRBV4-1 and J is TRBJ2-1, with 12 bases lining up with TRBD2. The CDR3 is 13 residues long. Germline V gene data show CDR1 as MGHRA and CDR2 as YSYEKL. V lost 4 bases, J lost 13 bases, and 5 bases stayed unmatched. The CDR3 sequence is CASSPLAGGRQFF. CDR3 DNA sequence: TGCGCCAGCAGCCCTCTAGCGGGGGGGCGTCAGTTCTTC.

As to this clone: The same CDR3 is also encoded by other DNA sequences in this sample. The chain recombines TRBV20-1 with TRBJ1-1, with D tentatively TRBD1 (5 bases). Germline V lookup: CDR1 DFQATT, CDR2 SNEGSKA (reference sequence). The CDR3 covers 11 residues. V gave up 7 bases and J gave up 1 base, with 7 bases separating them. CDR3 nucleotide sequence: TGCAGTGGGGGGACGAACACTGAAGCTTTCTTT. This encodes CSGGTNTEAFF.

The CDR3 sequence is CASSSGTDTQYF. The CDR3 nucleotides are TGTGCCAGCTCCTCAGGCACAGATACGCAGTATTTT. The chain combines TRBV18 with TRBJ2-3; D ambiguous. Per the germline V gene, CDR1 is KGHSH and CDR2 is LQKENI. The CDR3 sequence is 12 residues long. The germline V and J ends were trimmed by 6 bases and 1 base, with 5 bases remaining between them.

This chain uses TRBV2 with TRBJ1-6; D is perhaps TRBD1 (5 bases). Germline CDR1 reads SNHLY; CDR2 reads FYNNEI. CDR3 length equals 15 residues. Deletions cut 7 bases from V and 8 bases from J, with 18 bases between. The CDR3: CASTRRGAGDSPLHF. The CDR3, as DNA: TGTGCCAGCACCCGAAGGGGCGCGGGTGATTCACCCCTCCACTTT.

This clone was recorded a few times. This chain links TRBV2 with TRBJ1-5; D not certain. The V gene lost 5 bases and the J gene lost 9 bases, with 17 bases spanning the gap. The CDR3 is made up of 14 amino acids. Germline V CDR1 and CDR2: SNHLY, FYNNEI. CDR3 coding DNA: TGTGCCAGCAGTCCAAATCCGGTCTCCAGGCCCCAGCATTTT. Its translation: CASSPNPVSRPQHF.

The CDR3 region has the DNA TGTGCCAGCAGGGACAGGATTGGCTATGGCTACACCTTC. It codes for CASRDRIGYGYTF. This rearrangement joins TRBV6-5 to TRBJ1-2; TRBD1 aligns across 7 bases. CDR1 is MNHEY, CDR2 SVGAGI, per germline. The CDR3 consists of 13 residues. The V and J ends lost 6 bases and 4 bases, in that order; junction bases with no gene match: 5.

The V call is TRBV6-1, the J call TRBJ1-3; 9 bases line up with TRBD1. Germline V CDR1 and CDR2: MNHNS, SASEGT. Unmatched junction bases numbered 8, after V lost 3 bases and J lost 5 bases. The CDR3 has 16 amino acids. CDR3 DNA sequence: TGTGCCAGCAGTGATCTTTACAGGGGGCAAAGAAACACCATATATTTT. It specifies CASSDLYRGQRNTIYF.

This chain connects TRBV9 to TRBJ1-5; D remains unclear. CDR3 length: 14 amino acids. Germline CDR1 is SGDLS and CDR2 is YYNGEE. The V end was cut by 0 bases, the J end by 9 bases, with 13 bases between. In DNA form, the CDR3 reads TGTGCCAGCAGCGTAGACGGGCAAGATGGGCCCCAGCATTTT. Translated, it gives CASSVDGQDGPQHF.

The genes are TRBV7-9 and TRBJ1-3; D is unresolved. V was shortened by 2 bases and J by 4 bases, with 6 bases between the two germline ends. The CDR3 loop spans 13 amino acids. Germline CDR1 and CDR2: SEHNR and FQNEAQ (reference sequence). The CDR3 sequence is CASSLREGNTIYF. CDR3 nucleotide sequence: TGTGCCAGCAGCTTAAGAGAAGGAAACACCATATATTTT.